These 24 T cell receptor beta chains share one sample of origin, sequenced in a study of T cells in pancreatic ductal adenocarcinoma. The selected patients with pancreatic ductal adenocarcinoma had surgery but no neoadjuvant therapy. Profiling relied on immunoSEQ multiplex PCR, and the TCRdb table lists in-frame clones only, not all of them. The sample shows around 31,000 clones, 90% to 95% of them seen only once. The sample comprised PBMCs. Every receptor here comes from a human donor with pancreatic ductal adenocarcinoma.

The rearrangement uses TRBV11-3 and TRBJ2-7; either TRBD1 or TRBD2 may fit D (5 bases each). Germline V gene sequence: CDR1 SGHNT, CDR2 YENEEA. The CDR3 loop spans 14 amino acids. Deletions cut 6 bases from V and 2 bases from J, with 14 bases between. DNA of the CDR3: TGTGCCAGCAGTCCCGGGACCCACACCTACGAGCAGTACTTC. It yields the protein CASSPGTHTYEQYF. Combining the CDR3 with reference TRBV11-3 and TRBJ2-7 gives the whole variable domain EAGVVQSPRYKIIEKKQPVAFWCNPISGHNTLYWYLQNLGQGPELLIRYENEEAVDDSQLPKDRFSAERLKGVDSTLKIQPAELGDSAVYLCASSPGTHTYEQYFGPGTRLTVT.

The V and J genes are TRBV5-1 and TRBJ2-3, with 7 bases matching TRBD1. Germline V gives CDR1 SGHRS, CDR2 YFSETQ. The CDR3 has 15 residues. Trimming cost V 5 bases and J 0 bases; bases outside gene matches: 6. This chain's CDR3 is CASRETGSSTDTQYF. The CDR3 coding sequence is TGCGCCAGCAGGGAGACAGGGTCTAGCACAGATACGCAGTATTTT. Full variable domain (outside the CDR3, taken from reference TRBV5-1 and TRBJ2-3): KAGVTQTPRYLIKTRGQQVTLSCSPISGHRSVSWYQQTPGQGLQFLFEYFSETQRNKGNFPGRFSGRQFSNSRSEMNVSTLELGDSALYLCASRETGSSTDTQYFGPGTRLTVL.

This chain links TRBV19 with TRBJ2-5; 9 positions match TRBD2. The DNA end is more similar to TRBJ2-7, so the J call may be wrong. Germline CDR1 and CDR2: LNHDA and SQIVND (reference sequence). The CDR3 covers 16 residues. This chain's CDR3 is CASSPDLGSGSYEQYF. The CDR3 DNA reads TGTGCCAGTAGTCCCGACCTTGGTAGCGGGAGTTACGAGCAGTACTTC.

The chain has TRBV5-1 and TRBJ2-1; TRBD1 or TRBD2 may be the D gene (5 bases each). CDR1 SGHRS and CDR2 YFSETQ come from the germline V gene. This CDR3 contains 15 residues. V was trimmed by 0 bases and J by 0 bases, leaving 7 bases between them. For the CDR3, the DNA is TGCGCCAGCAGCTTGGGGGGGTCCTCCTACAATGAGCAGTTCTTC. Translation gives CASSLGGSSYNEQFF.

This rearrangement joins TRBV5-1 to TRBJ2-1, with D perhaps matching TRBD2 (6 bases). Between the trimmed V and J ends, which lost 4 bases and 4 bases, there was a span of 9 bases. Per germline, CDR1 SGHRS and CDR2 YFSETQ. The CDR3 consists of 13 residues. CDR3 residues: CASSSGRYNEQFF. The CDR3 DNA reads TGCGCCAGCAGCAGCGGGCGGTACAATGAGCAGTTCTTC.

The V gene is TRBV7-9, the J gene TRBJ2-7; 8 bases match TRBD2. CDR3 length: 17 residues. Trimming took 3 bases from V and 1 from J; bases not matched to a gene: 11. The germline gives CDR1 SEHNR, CDR2 FQNEAQ (reference sequence). CDR3 sequence reads: CASSFHPRGLGSYEQYF. The CDR3 DNA reads as TGTGCCAGCAGCTTTCACCCCAGGGGACTAGGGTCCTACGAGCAGTACTTC.

J is TRBJ2-3 and V is TRBV29-1; 9 nucleotides agree with TRBD2. Germline loops: CDR1 SQVTM, CDR2 ANQGSEA. The V and J ends lost 2 bases and 2 bases, in that order; junction bases with no gene match: 5. The CDR3 loop spans 15 amino acids. DNA of the CDR3: TGCAGCGTTGAACAAGCGGGAGGCACCACAGATACGCAGTATTTT. Protein: CSVEQAGGTTDTQYF.

The rearrangement joins TRBV30 to TRBJ2-3; D might be TRBD2 (6 bases). In germline, CDR1 is GTSNPN, CDR2 SVGIG (reference sequence). This CDR3 contains 14 residues. V lost 0 bases, J lost 4 bases, and 11 bases lay in between. CDR3 coding DNA: TGTGCCTGGAGTGTATTCGGGGGAGCAGATACGCAGTATTTT. Protein: CAWSVFGGADTQYF.

CDR3 region: CASSPRGYNQPQHF. As DNA, the CDR3 is TGTGCCAGCAGCCCCAGGGGCTACAATCAGCCCCAGCATTTT. The rearrangement uses TRBV7-2 and TRBJ1-5; tentatively, D is TRBD1 (6 bases). V lost 5 bases to trimming and J lost 3 bases, with 11 bases between them. Germline values: CDR1 SGHTA, CDR2 FQGNSA. This CDR3 has 14 residues.

The chain employs TRBV27 and TRBJ1-3; TRBD1 aligns across 8 bases. This CDR3 is built from 14 residues. Germline CDR1 MNHEY, CDR2 SMNVEV (reference sequence). The V gene end was trimmed by 2 bases and the J gene end by 6 bases; junction bases not matched to a gene: 3. DNA of the CDR3: TGTGCCAGCAGTTTAATCCAGGGGGCAAACACCATATATTTT. Translating gives CASSLIQGANTIYF.

This clone was picked up one time. The V call is TRBV6-5, the J call TRBJ2-2; no reliable D call. Trimming stripped 2 bases from V and 0 bases from J, with 7 bases between. Germline V gene data show CDR1 as MNHEY and CDR2 as SVGAGI. The CDR3 spans 15 residues. The CDR3 DNA sequence: TGTGCCAGCAGTTACGGCCCGGCGAACACCGGGGAGCTGTTTTTT. Amino acid sequence: CASSYGPANTGELFF.

The CDR3 reads CAWSPGNSLNQPQHF. DNA for the CDR3: TGTGCCTGGAGCCCCGGGAACTCTCTCAATCAGCCCCAGCATTTT. V and J are TRBV30 and TRBJ1-5, with D unclear. This CDR3 contains 15 residues. CDR1 GTSNPN and CDR2 SVGIG come from the germline V gene (reference sequence). V was shortened by 3 bases and J by 3 bases, with 15 bases between the two germline ends.

The CDR3 here is CASSFSRGNEQYF. CDR3 bases: TGTGCCAGCAGCTTCTCCAGGGGGAACGAGCAGTACTTC. This sequence joins TRBV5-4 and TRBJ2-7; 7 nucleotides match TRBD1. CDR1 and CDR2 (germline): SGHNT, YYREEE (reference sequence). This CDR3 is built from 13 residues. Trimming took 2 bases from V and 5 from J; bases not matched to a gene: 4.

The CDR3 nucleotides are TGTGCCTGGAACCGGGACAGGGACACTGAAGCTTTCTTT. Translation: CAWNRDRDTEAFF. The chain has TRBV30 and TRBJ1-1; 9 bases agree with TRBD1. From germline, CDR1 is GTSNPN and CDR2 SVGIG (reference sequence). V was clipped by 4 bases and J by 3 bases; unmatched bases: 3. The CDR3 loop spans 13 amino acids. The variable domain in full, completed from reference TRBV30 and TRBJ1-1, reads SQTIHQWPATLVQPVGSPLSLECTVEGTSNPNLYWYRQAAGRGLQLLFYSVGIGQISSEVPQNLSASRPQDRQFILSSKKLLLSDSGFYLCAWNRDRDTEAFFGQGTRLTVV.

The chain employs TRBV7-6 and TRBJ1-1; no clear D gene. CDR3 length equals 17 residues. The V end lost 2 bases, the J end lost 5 bases, and 21 bases lay between the germline ends. CDR1 and CDR2 (germline): SGHVS, FNYEAQ. CDR3 bases: TGTGCCAGCAGCTTATATTCCGCCCCCCCCGAGCTTACTGAAGCTTTCTTT. This gives the protein CASSLYSAPPELTEAFF.

V usage is TRBV5-5 and J usage is TRBJ1-2; 7 bases are a match to TRBD1. The CDR3 has 14 amino acids. Germline assignment: CDR1 SGHKS and CDR2 YYEKEE (reference sequence). V shed 3 bases, J shed 2 bases, and the junction held 4 bases outside the gene matches. CDR3: CASSYPGQNYGYTF. The CDR3 nucleotides read TGTGCCAGCAGCTACCCGGGACAGAACTATGGCTACACCTTC. Based on the CDR3 plus reference TRBV5-5 and TRBJ1-2, the full variable domain is DAGVTQSPTHLIKTRGQQVTLRCSPISGHKSVSWYQQVLGQGPQFIFQYYEKEERGRGNFPDRFSARQFPNYSSELNVNALLLGDSALYLCASSYPGQNYGYTFGSGTRLTVV.

V usage is TRBV5-6 and J usage is TRBJ1-2; D is perhaps TRBD1 (6 bases). Trimming removed 4 bases at V and 5 bases at J, with 15 bases between. CDR3 length: 14 residues. CDR1 is SGHDT, CDR2 YYEEEE, per germline. The CDR3 nucleotides are TGTGCCAGCAGCACCCGGACAGCCTCTTATGGCTACACCTTC. Protein sequence: CASSTRTASYGYTF.

V usage is TRBV5-8 and J usage is TRBJ1-2; D not resolved. The CDR3 runs 13 residues. CDR1 and CDR2 from the germline V gene are SGHTS and YDEGEE. V shed 3 bases and J shed 4 bases, with 10 bases lying between them. Here the CDR3 DNA reads TGTGCCAGCAGCTCTTTAATTCGCTATGGCTACACCTTC. This codes for CASSSLIRYGYTF.

The chain links TRBV5-4 to TRBJ2-5; TRBD2 matches 7 bases. This CDR3 is 14 amino acids long. V was pared by 4 bases and J by 1 base, with 4 bases of the junction left unmatched. From germline, CDR1 is SGHNT and CDR2 YYREEE (reference sequence). CDR3: CASSTWTSQETQYF. The CDR3 coding sequence is TGTGCCAGCAGCACCTGGACTAGCCAAGAGACCCAGTACTTC.

The gene calls are TRBV9 and TRBJ2-3; the D gene is possibly TRBD2 (6 bases). This CDR3 contains 14 residues. Germline CDR1 and CDR2: SGDLS and YYNGEE. V was trimmed by 2 bases and J by 2 bases, leaving 9 bases between them. CDR3 coding DNA: TGTGCCAGCAGCGTTAGCGGTACCACAGATACGCAGTATTTT. Its translation is CASSVSGTTDTQYF.

The chain employs TRBV7-9 and TRBJ2-1; TRBD2 matches 13 bases. Germline lookup yields CDR1 SEHNR and CDR2 FQNEAQ (reference sequence). The CDR3 consists of 18 residues. The V and J ends lost 0 bases and 4 bases, in that order; junction bases with no gene match: 6. CDR3 bases: TGTGCCAGCAGCTTAGCGGGACTAGCGGGAATCGGTTACAATGAGCAGTTCTTC. Protein product: CASSLAGLAGIGYNEQFF. Full variable domain (rest looked up from reference TRBV7-9 and TRBJ2-1): DTGVSQNPRHKITKRGQNVTFRCDPISEHNRLYWYRQTLGQGPEFLTYFQNEAQLEKSRLLSDRFSAERPKGSFSTLEIQRTEQGDSAMYLCASSLAGLAGIGYNEQFFGPGTRLTVL.

V gene TRBV5-1 combines with J gene TRBJ2-3, with 10 bases aligning to TRBD1. J was trimmed by 8 bases and V by 4 bases; bases with no gene match: 4. The CDR3 is made up of 13 amino acids. In germline, CDR1 is SGHRS, CDR2 YFSETQ. CDR3 nucleotides: TGCGCCAGCAGCCCAGGACAGGGGGGTACGCAGTATTTT. Translating it yields CASSPGQGGTQYF.

The chain recombines TRBV19 with TRBJ2-7; no firm D call. The CDR3 loop spans 14 amino acids. Germline assignment: CDR1 LNHDA and CDR2 SQIVND (reference sequence). Trimming cost V 3 bases and J 0 bases, with 9 bases left between them. CDR3 in amino acids: CASSIGTNSYEQYF. The DNA for the CDR3 is TGTGCCAGTAGTATTGGAACAAACTCCTACGAGCAGTACTTC.

The chain links TRBV4-1 to TRBJ2-7; 10 bases align to TRBD1. The CDR3 consists of 15 residues. CDR1 MGHRA and CDR2 YSYEKL come from the germline V gene. The V gene end was trimmed by 0 bases and the J gene end by 7 bases; junction bases not matched to a gene: 6. CDR3 protein: CASSQEGGQGKEQYF. In DNA, the CDR3 is TGCGCCAGCAGCCAAGAGGGGGGACAGGGGAAAGAGCAGTACTTC.